This section outlines one T cell receptor (beta chain) sequence together with its context. Original data processing: Amplification of reference gene primers provided the estimated nucleated cell counts. Sequencing was performed with immunoSEQ multiplex PCR; in TCRdb, only in-frame clones are kept and a portion is missing. V and J calls and clone size are as listed in that table; D and trimming were resolved from the DNA. Of under 200,000 clones in the sample, under 85% are singletons; the top ten hold approximately 1.2%. The data belong to a study of blood T cell repertoires in COVID-19. This CDR3 region has 15 residues. Germline assignment: CDR1 MNHEY and CDR2 SVGAGI. V lost 7 bases, J lost 4 bases, and 19 bases lay in between.

Sequences were obtained from peripheral blood. This clonotype was sampled from a man between 60 and 75 years old who had recovered from COVID-19. The gene calls are TRBV6-5 and TRBJ1-1, with D perhaps matching TRBD1 (6 bases). In nucleotides, the CDR3 is TGTGCCAGCATCCCACCCGGGGGGCATGGCACTGAAGCTTTCTTT. Protein: CASIPPGGHGTEAFF.